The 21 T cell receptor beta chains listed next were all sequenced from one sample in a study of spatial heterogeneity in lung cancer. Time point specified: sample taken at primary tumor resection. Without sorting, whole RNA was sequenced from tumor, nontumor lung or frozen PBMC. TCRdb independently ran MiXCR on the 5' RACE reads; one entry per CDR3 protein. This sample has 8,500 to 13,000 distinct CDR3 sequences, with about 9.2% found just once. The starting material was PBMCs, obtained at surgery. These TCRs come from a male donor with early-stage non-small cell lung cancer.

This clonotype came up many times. CDR3 DNA: TGTGCCAGCAGTTACCCCCTTGAGTTCACTGAAGCTTTCTTT. This gives the protein CASSYPLEFTEAFF. J is TRBJ1-1 and V is TRBV6-6; no reliable D call. Germline CDR1 reads MNHNY; CDR2 reads SVGAGI (reference sequence). CDR3 length: 14 residues. V shed 2 bases and J shed 4 bases, with 11 bases lying between them.

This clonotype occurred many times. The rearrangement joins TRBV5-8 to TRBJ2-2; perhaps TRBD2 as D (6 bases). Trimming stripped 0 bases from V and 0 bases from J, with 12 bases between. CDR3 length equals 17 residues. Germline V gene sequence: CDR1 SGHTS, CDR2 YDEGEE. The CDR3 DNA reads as TGTGCCAGCAGCTTGGGGAGCGGGTTCGCGAACACCGGGGAGCTGTTTTTT. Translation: CASSLGSGFANTGELFF.

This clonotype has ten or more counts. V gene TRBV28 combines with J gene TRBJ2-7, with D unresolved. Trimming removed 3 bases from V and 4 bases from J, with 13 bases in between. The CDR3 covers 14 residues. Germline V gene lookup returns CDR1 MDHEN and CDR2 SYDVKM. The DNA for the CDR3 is TGTGCCAGCAGTTTTCGGCAGGCCCCTTACGAGCAGTACTTC. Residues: CASSFRQAPYEQYF.

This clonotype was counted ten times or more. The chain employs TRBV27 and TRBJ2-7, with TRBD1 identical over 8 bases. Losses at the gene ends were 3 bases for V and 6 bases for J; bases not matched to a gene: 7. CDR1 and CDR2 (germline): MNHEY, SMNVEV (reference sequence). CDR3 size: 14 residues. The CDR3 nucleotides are TGTGCCAGCAGTTTCTCTACAGGGGGGTTCGAGCAGTACTTC. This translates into CASSFSTGGFEQYF.

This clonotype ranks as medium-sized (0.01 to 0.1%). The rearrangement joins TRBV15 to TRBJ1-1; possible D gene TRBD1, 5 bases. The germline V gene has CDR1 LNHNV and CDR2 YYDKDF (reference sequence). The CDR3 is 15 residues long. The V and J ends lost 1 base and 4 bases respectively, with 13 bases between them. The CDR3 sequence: CATSRGGSGGTEAFF. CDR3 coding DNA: TGTGCCACCAGCAGAGGAGGGTCGGGGGGCACTGAAGCTTTCTTT.

The CDR3: CASSQGLRNTIYF. Here the CDR3 DNA reads TGTGCCAGCAGCCAGGGGTTGAGAAACACCATATATTTT. This chain uses TRBV14 with TRBJ1-3; D gene unclear. V gave up 3 bases and J gave up 5 bases, with 8 bases separating them. Germline V gene sequence: CDR1 SGHDN, CDR2 FVKESK. This CDR3 region has 13 residues.

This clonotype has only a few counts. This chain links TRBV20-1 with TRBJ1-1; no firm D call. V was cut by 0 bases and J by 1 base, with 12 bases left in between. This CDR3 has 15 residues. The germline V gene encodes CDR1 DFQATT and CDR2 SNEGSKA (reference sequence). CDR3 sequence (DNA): TGCAGTGCTAGAGATATCGGTCAGTCGAACACTGAAGCTTTCTTT. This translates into CSARDIGQSNTEAFF.

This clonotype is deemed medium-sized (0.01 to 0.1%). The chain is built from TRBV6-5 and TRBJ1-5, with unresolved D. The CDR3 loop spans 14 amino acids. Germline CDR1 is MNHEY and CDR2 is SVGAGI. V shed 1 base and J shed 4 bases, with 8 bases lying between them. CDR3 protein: CASSYFGPNQPQHF. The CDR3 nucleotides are TGTGCCAGCAGTTACTTTGGGCCTAATCAGCCCCAGCATTTT.

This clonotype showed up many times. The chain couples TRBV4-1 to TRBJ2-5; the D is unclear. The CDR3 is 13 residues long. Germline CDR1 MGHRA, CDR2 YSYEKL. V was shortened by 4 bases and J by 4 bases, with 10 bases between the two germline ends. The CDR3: CASSRMVAETQYF. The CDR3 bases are TGCGCCAGCAGCCGGATGGTGGCAGAGACCCAGTACTTC.

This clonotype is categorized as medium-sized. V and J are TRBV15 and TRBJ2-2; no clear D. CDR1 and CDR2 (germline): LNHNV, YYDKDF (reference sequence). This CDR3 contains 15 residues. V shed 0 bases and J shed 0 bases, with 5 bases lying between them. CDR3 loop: CATSREWANTGELFF. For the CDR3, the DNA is TGTGCCACCAGCAGAGAATGGGCGAACACCGGGGAGCTGTTTTTT.

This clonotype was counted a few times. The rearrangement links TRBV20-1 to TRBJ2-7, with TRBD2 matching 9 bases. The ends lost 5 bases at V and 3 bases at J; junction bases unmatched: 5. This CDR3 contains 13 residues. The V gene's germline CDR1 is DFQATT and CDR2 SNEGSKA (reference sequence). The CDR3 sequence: CSAWTSASYEQYF. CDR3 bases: TGCAGTGCTTGGACTAGCGCAAGCTACGAGCAGTACTTC.

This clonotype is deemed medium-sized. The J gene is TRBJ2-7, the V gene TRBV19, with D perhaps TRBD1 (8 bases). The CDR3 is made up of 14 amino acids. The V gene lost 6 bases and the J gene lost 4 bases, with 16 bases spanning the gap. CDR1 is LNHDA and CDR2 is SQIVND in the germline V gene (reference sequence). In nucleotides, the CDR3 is TGTGCCAGTAGCCGCGGGGGACAGGTGTACGAGCAGTACTTC. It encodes CASSRGGQVYEQYF.

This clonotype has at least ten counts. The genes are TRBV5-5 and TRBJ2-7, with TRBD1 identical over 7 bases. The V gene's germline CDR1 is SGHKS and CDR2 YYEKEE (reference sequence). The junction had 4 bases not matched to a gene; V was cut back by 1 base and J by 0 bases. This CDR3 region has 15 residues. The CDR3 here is CASSLSTGISYEQYF. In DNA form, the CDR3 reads TGTGCCAGCAGCTTGTCGACAGGGATCTCCTACGAGCAGTACTTC.

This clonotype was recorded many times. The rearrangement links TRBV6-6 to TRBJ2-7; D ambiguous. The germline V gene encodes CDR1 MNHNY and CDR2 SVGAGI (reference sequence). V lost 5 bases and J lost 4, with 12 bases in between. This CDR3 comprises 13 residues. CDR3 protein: CASSPYDGYEQYF. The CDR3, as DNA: TGTGCCAGCAGTCCCTATGACGGATACGAGCAGTACTTC.

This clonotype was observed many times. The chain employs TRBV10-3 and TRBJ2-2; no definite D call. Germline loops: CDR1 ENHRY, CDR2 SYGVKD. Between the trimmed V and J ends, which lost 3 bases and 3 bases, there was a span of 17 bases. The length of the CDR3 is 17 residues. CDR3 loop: CAISDNLLAGDTGELFF. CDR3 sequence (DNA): TGTGCCATCAGTGATAATCTCCTGGCAGGAGACACCGGGGAGCTGTTTTTT.

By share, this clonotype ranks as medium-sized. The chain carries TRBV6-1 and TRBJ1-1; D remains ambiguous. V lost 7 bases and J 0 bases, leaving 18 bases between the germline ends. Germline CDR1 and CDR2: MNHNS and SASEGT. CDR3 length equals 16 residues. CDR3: CASTALAFNLNTEAFF. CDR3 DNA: TGTGCCAGCACGGCCCTGGCCTTTAACCTGAACACTGAAGCTTTCTTT.

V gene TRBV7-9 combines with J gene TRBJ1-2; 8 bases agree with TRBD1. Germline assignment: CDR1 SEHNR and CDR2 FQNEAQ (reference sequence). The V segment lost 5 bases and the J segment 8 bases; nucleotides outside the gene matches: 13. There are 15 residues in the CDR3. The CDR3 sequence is CASSPPTGEGKGYTF. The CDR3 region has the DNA TGTGCCAGCAGCCCCCCGACAGGGGAAGGGAAAGGCTACACCTTC.

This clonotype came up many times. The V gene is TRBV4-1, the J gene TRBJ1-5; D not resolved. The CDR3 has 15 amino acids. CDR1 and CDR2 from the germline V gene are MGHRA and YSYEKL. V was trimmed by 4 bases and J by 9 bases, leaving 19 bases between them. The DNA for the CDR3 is TGCGCCAGCAGCCGTATCGACTCCGGGGAACGGCCCCAGCATTTT. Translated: CASSRIDSGERPQHF.

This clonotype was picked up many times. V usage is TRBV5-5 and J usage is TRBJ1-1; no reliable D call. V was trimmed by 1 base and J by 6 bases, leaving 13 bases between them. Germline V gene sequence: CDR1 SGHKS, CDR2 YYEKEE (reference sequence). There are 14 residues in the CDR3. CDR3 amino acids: CASSLLSPTAEAFF. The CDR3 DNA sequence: TGTGCCAGCAGCTTGCTAAGTCCCACCGCTGAAGCTTTCTTT.

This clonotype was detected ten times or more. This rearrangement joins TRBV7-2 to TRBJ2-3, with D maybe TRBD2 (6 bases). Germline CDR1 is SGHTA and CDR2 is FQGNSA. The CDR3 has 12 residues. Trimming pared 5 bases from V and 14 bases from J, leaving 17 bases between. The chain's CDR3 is CASSPSPGVRYF. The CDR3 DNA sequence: TGTGCCAGCAGCCCATCCCCGGGAGTCCGGTATTTT.

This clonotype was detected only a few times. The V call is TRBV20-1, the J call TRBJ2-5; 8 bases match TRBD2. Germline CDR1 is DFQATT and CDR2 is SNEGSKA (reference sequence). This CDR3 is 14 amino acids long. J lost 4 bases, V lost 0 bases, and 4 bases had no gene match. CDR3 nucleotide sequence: TGCAGTGCTAGAGAACCCACTAGCGGAGAGACCCAGTACTTC. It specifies CSAREPTSGETQYF.